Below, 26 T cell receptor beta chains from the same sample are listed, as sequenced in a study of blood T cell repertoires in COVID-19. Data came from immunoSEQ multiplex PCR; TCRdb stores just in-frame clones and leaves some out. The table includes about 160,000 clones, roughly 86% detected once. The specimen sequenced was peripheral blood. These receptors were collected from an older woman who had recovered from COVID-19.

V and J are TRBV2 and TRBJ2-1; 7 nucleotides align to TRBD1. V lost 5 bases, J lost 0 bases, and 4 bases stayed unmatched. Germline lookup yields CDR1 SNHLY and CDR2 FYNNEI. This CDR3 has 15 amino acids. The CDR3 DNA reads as TGTGCCAGCAGTTTTGGACAGGCCTCCTACAATGAGCAGTTCTTC. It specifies CASSFGQASYNEQFF.

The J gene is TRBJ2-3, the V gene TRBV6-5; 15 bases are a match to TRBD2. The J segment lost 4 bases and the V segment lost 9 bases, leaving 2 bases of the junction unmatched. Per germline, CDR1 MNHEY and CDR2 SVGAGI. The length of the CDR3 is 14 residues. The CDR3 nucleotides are TGTGCCAGTTGGACTAGCGGGGGGGCAGATACGCAGTATTTT. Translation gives CASWTSGGADTQYF.

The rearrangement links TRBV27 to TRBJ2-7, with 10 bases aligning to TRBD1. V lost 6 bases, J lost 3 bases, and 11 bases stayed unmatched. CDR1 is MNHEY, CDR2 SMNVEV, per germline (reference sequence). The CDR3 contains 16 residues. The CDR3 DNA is TGTGCCAGCAGGAGAGGCGGGACAGGGGTCTTCTACGAGCAGTACTTC. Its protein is CASRRGGTGVFYEQYF.

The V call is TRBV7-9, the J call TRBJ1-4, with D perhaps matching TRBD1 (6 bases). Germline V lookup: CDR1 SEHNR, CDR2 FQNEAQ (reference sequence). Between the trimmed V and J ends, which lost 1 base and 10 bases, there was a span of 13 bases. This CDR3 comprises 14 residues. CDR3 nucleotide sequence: TGTGCCAGCAGCTTAGATGGTGGACAGATAAAACTGTTTTTT. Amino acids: CASSLDGGQIKLFF.

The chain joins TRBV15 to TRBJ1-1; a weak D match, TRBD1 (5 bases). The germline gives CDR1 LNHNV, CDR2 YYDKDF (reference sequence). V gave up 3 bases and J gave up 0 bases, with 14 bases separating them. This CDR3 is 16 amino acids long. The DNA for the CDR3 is TGTGCCACCAGCAGCATACAGACAGTCATGAACACTGAAGCTTTCTTT. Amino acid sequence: CATSSIQTVMNTEAFF. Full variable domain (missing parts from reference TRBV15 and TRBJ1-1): DAMVIQNPRYQVTQFGKPVTLSCSQTLNHNVMYWYQQKSSQAPKLLFHYYDKDFNNEADTPDNFQSRRPNTSFCFLDIRSPGLGDTAMYLCATSSIQTVMNTEAFFGQGTRLTVV.

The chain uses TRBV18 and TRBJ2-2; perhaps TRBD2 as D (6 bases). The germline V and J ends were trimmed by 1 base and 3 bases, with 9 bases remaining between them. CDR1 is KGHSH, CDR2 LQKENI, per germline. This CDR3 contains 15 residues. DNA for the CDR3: TGTGCCAGCTCACCACAGGAGGGAGACACCGGGGAGCTGTTTTTT. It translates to CASSPQEGDTGELFF.

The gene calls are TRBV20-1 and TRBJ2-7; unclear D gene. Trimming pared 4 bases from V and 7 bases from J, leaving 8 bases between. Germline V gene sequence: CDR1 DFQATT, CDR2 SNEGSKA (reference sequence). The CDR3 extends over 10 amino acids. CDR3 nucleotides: TGCAGTGCTACCATTCGGGAGCAGTACTTC. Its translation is CSATIREQYF.

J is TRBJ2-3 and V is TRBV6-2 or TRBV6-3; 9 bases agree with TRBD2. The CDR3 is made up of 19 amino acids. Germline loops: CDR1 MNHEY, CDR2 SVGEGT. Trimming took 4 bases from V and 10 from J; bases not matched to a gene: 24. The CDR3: CASSSLQAIPGLAVTSQYF. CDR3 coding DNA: TGTGCCAGCAGTTCCCTTCAGGCGATACCGGGACTAGCCGTTACCTCGCAGTATTTT.

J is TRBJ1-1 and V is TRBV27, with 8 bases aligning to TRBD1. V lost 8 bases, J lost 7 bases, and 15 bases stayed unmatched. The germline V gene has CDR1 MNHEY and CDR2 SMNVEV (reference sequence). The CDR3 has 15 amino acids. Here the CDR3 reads CASLTLQGATIEAFF. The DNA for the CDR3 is TGTGCCAGCCTTACGCTGCAGGGGGCGACAATTGAAGCTTTCTTT.

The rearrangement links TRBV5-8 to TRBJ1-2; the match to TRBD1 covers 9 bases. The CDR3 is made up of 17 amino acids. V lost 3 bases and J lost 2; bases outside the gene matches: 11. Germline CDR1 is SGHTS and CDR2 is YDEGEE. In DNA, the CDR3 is TGTGCCAGCAGCTCGAACTACTTGACAGGGGGAAACTATGGCTACACCTTC. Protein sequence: CASSSNYLTGGNYGYTF.

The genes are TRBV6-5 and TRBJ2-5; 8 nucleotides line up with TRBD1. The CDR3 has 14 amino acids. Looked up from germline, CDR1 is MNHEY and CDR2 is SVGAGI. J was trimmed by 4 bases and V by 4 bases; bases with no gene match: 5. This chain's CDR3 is CASSSRQGRETQYF. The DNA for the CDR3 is TGTGCCAGCAGTTCCCGACAGGGGCGAGAGACCCAGTACTTC.

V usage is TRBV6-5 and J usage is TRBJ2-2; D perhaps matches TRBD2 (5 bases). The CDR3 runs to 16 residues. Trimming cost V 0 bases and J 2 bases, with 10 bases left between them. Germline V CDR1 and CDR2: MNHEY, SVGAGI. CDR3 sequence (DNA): TGTGCCAGCAGTTACTCGCGCAGGACTAACACCGGGGAGCTGTTTTTT. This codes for CASSYSRRTNTGELFF.

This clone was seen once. The CDR3 region has the DNA TGTGCCAGCAAGATATCCCCGGGGTCTGAAGCTTTCTTT. Its protein is CASKISPGSEAFF. The gene calls are TRBV28 and TRBJ1-1; D is unresolved. The CDR3 has 13 residues. Germline V gene data show CDR1 as MDHEN and CDR2 as SYDVKM. The V end lost 7 bases, the J end lost 6 bases, and 15 bases lay between the germline ends.

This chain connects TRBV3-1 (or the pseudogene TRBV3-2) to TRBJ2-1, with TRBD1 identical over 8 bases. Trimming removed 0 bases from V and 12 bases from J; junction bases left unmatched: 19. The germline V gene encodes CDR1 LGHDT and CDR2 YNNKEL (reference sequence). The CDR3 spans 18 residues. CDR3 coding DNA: TGTGCCAGCAGCCAAGATTCCCGACAGGGGTCTGTGATACGGGGGCAGTTCTTC. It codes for CASSQDSRQGSVIRGQFF.

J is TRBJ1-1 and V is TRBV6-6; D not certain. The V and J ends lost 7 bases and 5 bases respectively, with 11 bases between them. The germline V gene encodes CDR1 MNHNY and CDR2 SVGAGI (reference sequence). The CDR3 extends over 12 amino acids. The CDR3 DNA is TGTGCCAGCATCACGCGGGGAACTGAAGCTTTCTTT. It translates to CASITRGTEAFF.

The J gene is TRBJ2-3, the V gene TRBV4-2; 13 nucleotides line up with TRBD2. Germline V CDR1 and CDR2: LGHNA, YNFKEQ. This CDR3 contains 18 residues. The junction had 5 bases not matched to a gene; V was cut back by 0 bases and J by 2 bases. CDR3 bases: TGTGCCAGCAGCCAAGATCCACTAGCGGGGGGGTTCACAGATACGCAGTATTTT. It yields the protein CASSQDPLAGGFTDTQYF.

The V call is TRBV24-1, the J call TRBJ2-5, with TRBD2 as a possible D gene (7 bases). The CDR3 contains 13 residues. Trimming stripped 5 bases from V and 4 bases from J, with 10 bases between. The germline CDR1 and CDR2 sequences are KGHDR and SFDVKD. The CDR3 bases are TGTGCCACCAGTGTTGCGGGGGCAGAGACCCAGTACTTC. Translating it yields CATSVAGAETQYF.

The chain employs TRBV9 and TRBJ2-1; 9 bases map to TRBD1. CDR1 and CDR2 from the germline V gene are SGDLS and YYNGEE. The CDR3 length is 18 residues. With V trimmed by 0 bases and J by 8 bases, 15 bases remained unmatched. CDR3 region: CASSVATGTGFGGDEQFF. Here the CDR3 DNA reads TGTGCCAGCAGCGTAGCTACGGGGACAGGGTTTGGTGGGGATGAGCAGTTCTTC.

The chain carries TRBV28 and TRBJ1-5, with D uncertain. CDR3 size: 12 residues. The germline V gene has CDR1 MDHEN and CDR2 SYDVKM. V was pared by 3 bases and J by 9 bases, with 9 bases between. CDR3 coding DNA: TGTGCCAGCAGTTTGCAGGTGGGGCCCCAGCATTTT. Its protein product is CASSLQVGPQHF.

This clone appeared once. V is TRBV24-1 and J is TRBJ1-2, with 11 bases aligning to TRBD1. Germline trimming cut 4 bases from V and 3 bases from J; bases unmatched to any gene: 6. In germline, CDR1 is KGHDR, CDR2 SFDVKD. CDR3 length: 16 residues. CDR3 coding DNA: TGTGCCACCAGTGACCCTCGGACAGGGGGCGACTATGGCTACACCTTC. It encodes CATSDPRTGGDYGYTF.

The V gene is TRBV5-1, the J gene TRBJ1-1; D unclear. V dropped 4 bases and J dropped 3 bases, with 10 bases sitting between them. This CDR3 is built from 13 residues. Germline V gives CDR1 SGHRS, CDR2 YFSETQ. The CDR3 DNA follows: TGCGCCAGCAGCCCCGAGTTAGACACTGAAGCTTTCTTT. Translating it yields CASSPELDTEAFF.

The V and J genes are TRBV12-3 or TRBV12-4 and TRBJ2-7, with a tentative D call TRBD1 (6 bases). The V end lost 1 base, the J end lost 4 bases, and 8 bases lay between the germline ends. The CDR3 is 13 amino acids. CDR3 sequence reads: CASSLVRGYEQYF. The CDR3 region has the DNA TGTGCCAGCAGTTTAGTCAGGGGTTACGAGCAGTACTTC.

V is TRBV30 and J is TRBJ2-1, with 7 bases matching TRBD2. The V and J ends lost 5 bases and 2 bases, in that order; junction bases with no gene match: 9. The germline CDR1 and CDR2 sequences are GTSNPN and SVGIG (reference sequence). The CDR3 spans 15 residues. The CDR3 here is CAWRSRGGAYNEQFF. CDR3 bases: TGTGCCTGGCGATCGCGGGGAGGGGCCTACAATGAGCAGTTCTTC.

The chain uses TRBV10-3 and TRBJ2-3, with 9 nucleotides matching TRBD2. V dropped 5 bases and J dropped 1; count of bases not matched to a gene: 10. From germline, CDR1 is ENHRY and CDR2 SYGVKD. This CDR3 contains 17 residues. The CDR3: CAISSGGNSAGTDTQYF. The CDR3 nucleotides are TGTGCCATCAGTAGCGGGGGGAACAGCGCAGGCACAGATACGCAGTATTTT.

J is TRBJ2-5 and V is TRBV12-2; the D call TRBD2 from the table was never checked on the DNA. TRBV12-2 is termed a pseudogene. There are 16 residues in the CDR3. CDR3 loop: CASRCKFVPSRETQYF. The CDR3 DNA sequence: TGTGCAAGTCGCTGCAAGTTCGTTCCATCCCGGGAGACCCAGTACTTC.

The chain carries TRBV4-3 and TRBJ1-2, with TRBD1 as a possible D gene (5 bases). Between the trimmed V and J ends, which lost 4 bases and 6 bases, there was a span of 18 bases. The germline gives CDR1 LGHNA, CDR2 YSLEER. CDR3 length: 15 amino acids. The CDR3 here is CASSPWVGGGDGYTF. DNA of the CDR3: TGCGCCAGCAGCCCCTGGGTTGGGGGAGGGGATGGCTACACCTTC.